The 7 T cell receptor beta chains listed next were all sequenced from one sample in a study of breast tumors, draining lymph nodes, adjacent tissues. MiXCR was run by TCRdb on the multiplex PCR reads, yielding one entry per CDR3 protein. The sample yields around 25,000 distinct CDR3 sequences, under 30% seen once. Sample: breast tumor tissue. The receptors come from a female donor with breast cancer. Some clones in this sample may be carry-over from other donors' samples.

This clonotype was seen many times. The chain carries TRBV24-1 and TRBJ2-5; no reliable D call. CDR1 is KGHDR and CDR2 is SFDVKD in the germline V gene. V gave up 0 bases and J gave up 0 bases, with 16 bases separating them. The length of the CDR3 is 18 residues. Here the CDR3 DNA reads TGTGCCACCAGTGATTTGACCAATAGTAAACTGTACCAAGAGACCCAGTACTTC. It translates to CATSDLTNSKLYQETQYF.

This clonotype was recorded many times. This rearrangement joins TRBV6-6 to TRBJ2-1; D unresolved. The V end lost 0 bases, the J end lost 6 bases, and 6 bases lay between the germline ends. CDR1 and CDR2 from the germline V gene are MNHNY and SVGAGI (reference sequence). CDR3 length equals 13 residues. This chain's CDR3 is CASSYSKSNEQFF. As DNA, the CDR3 is TGTGCCAGCAGTTACTCGAAAAGCAATGAGCAGTTCTTC.

This clonotype was found many times. The CDR3 is CASSLVSGRNEQFF. The CDR3 bases are TGTGCCAGCAGCTTAGTTTCAGGGCGGAATGAGCAGTTCTTC. The rearrangement uses TRBV7-9 and TRBJ2-1; D might be TRBD1 (5 bases). This CDR3 is built from 14 residues. The germline V and J ends were trimmed by 1 base and 7 bases, with 11 bases remaining between them. Germline V CDR1 and CDR2: SEHNR, FQNEAQ (reference sequence).

This clonotype occurred many times. A junction boundary mismatches the germline segment, possibly from a read error. The chain is built from TRBV7-7 and TRBJ1-5; D call uncertain. Per the germline V gene, CDR1 is SSHAT and CDR2 is FNYEAQ (reference sequence). The CDR3 runs 13 residues. The CDR3 DNA follows: TGTGCTAGCAGCTTAGCGCCCAATCAGCCCCAGCATTTT. It encodes CASSLAPNQPQHF.

This clonotype has ten or more counts. The rearrangement links TRBV20-1 to TRBJ2-1; 10 bases map to TRBD2. The CDR3 sequence is 15 residues long. CDR1 and CDR2 (germline): DFQATT, SNEGSKA (reference sequence). Unmatched junction bases numbered 11, after V lost 3 bases and J lost 9 bases. In DNA form, the CDR3 reads TGCAGTGCTAGTGAACTAGCGGGACGGCCTCTTGAGCAGTTCTTC. Amino acid sequence: CSASELAGRPLEQFF.

This clonotype was detected many times. V and J are TRBV10-3 and TRBJ2-7; maybe TRBD1 (6 bases). The germline V gene encodes CDR1 ENHRY and CDR2 SYGVKD. This CDR3 is 14 amino acids long. Trimming stripped 7 bases from V and 1 base from J, with 14 bases between. CDR3 bases: TGTGCCATCAACCGGGAAAGGGGGTCCTACGAGCAGTACTTC. It yields the protein CAINRERGSYEQYF.

There are many counts of this clonotype. The chain has TRBV19 and TRBJ2-1; unclear D gene. Germline V CDR1 and CDR2: LNHDA, SQIVND (reference sequence). The CDR3 totals 17 residues. V was cut by 3 bases and J by 0 bases, with 15 bases left in between. The CDR3 DNA is TGTGCCAGTAGTATGTCCCCCTCAGGAAGCTCCTACAATGAGCAGTTCTTC. Protein product: CASSMSPSGSSYNEQFF.